These 6 T cell receptor beta chains originate from one sample sequenced in a study of blood T cells in healthy people across ages. Primed by a sample-barcoded 5' primer and a J-beta primer mix, a second PCR proceeded for roughly 7 to 12 cycles. TCRdb re-analysed the 5' RACE reads in MiXCR, keeping a single row per CDR3 protein. The table lists 450,000 to 700,000 distinct CDR3 sequences, roughly 28% of them singletons, with roughly 18% in the top ten. Sequencing used blood. The origin of the receptors is a woman aged 70-85 years in good health.

V usage is TRBV20-1 and J usage is TRBJ2-1; D possibly corresponds to TRBD2 (6 bases). CDR1 is DFQATT and CDR2 is SNEGSKA in the germline V gene (reference sequence). V shed 1 base and J shed 0 bases, with 13 bases lying between them. The CDR3 covers 16 residues. CDR3 amino acids: CSARGLGGPSYNEQFF. The CDR3 coding sequence is TGCAGTGCTAGAGGATTGGGGGGACCCTCCTACAATGAGCAGTTCTTC.

CDR3 loop: CASSSRPGQDYEQYF. In nucleotides, the CDR3 is TGCGCCAGCAGCTCTCGACCGGGACAAGACTACGAGCAGTACTTC. The chain couples TRBV5-1 to TRBJ2-7, with D possibly TRBD1 on 6 matching bases. The V gene's germline CDR1 is SGHRS and CDR2 YFSETQ. Trimming removed 3 bases from V and 3 bases from J, with 16 bases in between. The CDR3 is 15 residues long. Looking up the rest from reference TRBV5-1 and TRBJ2-7 gives the full variable domain: KAGVTQTPRYLIKTRGQQVTLSCSPISGHRSVSWYQQTPGQGLQFLFEYFSETQRNKGNFPGRFSGRQFSNSRSEMNVSTLELGDSALYLCASSSRPGQDYEQYFGPGTRLTVT.

The chain links TRBV5-6 to TRBJ2-5, with 8 bases that match TRBD1. The DNA end is more similar to TRBJ2-7, so the J call may be wrong. Looked up from germline, CDR1 is SGHDT and CDR2 is YYEEEE. The CDR3 has 16 amino acids. Here the CDR3 reads CASSKGQGGVSYEQYF. DNA of the CDR3: TGTGCCAGCAGCAAAGGACAGGGAGGTGTTTCCTACGAGCAGTACTTC.

The chain joins TRBV6-5 to TRBJ1-2; TRBD1 might be the D (5 bases). The length of the CDR3 is 14 residues. CDR1 and CDR2 from the germline V gene are MNHEY and SVGAGI. V gave up 6 bases and J gave up 0 bases, with 11 bases separating them. CDR3 bases: TGTGCCAGCAGCTCCGACAGATCTAACTATGGCTACACCTTC. This codes for CASSSDRSNYGYTF.

The rearrangement links TRBV25-1 to TRBJ2-5; tentative D call: TRBD1 (6 bases). The V end was cut by 7 bases, the J end by 7 bases, with 16 bases between. Germline V CDR1 and CDR2: MGHDK, SYGVNS. This CDR3 region has 13 residues. The CDR3 protein is CASKTGDIPTQYF. The CDR3 DNA is TGTGCCAGCAAAACCGGGGACATACCGACCCAGTACTTC.

This clonotype was seen a handful of times. V gene TRBV5-1 combines with J gene TRBJ1-1; D is perhaps TRBD1 (5 bases). The ends were cut back, 3 bases at V and 3 bases at J, with 15 bases in the middle. The length of the CDR3 is 15 residues. Looked up from germline, CDR1 is SGHRS and CDR2 is YFSETQ. The CDR3 protein is CASSWGGTSDTEAFF. For the CDR3, the DNA is TGCGCCAGCAGCTGGGGCGGGACCTCGGACACTGAAGCTTTCTTT.